This T cell receptor beta chain was sequenced in a study of T-cell reconstitution after alpha-beta-depleted transplantation in children. General study findings and limits: Several hundred rapidly expanded clones from non-depleted graft cells reportedly supplied alpha-beta T cells about two months post-transplant. It was newly produced T cells that mostly accounted for T-cell counts and diversity one year after transplant. The study traced high day-60 TCRbeta diversity in some patients to surviving recipient T cells and thymic progenitors.

Unique molecular identifiers were built into the TCRbeta library. TCRdb fed the PCR reads into MiXCR, producing one record per CDR3 protein. The sample has about 510,000 distinct CDR3 sequences; around 10% are singletons. In regard to this clonotype: The antigen is not known.

The sequence came from a female patient aged 2 to 10 who had a stem cell transplant for aplastic anemia, so the T cells may come from the graft donor. The sample was PBMCs, mostly from graft donor cells, taken 180 days after TCRalphabeta/CD19-depleted stem cell transplant.

The CDR3 spells CATSRAGGAPAGEQYF. The CDR3, as DNA: TGTGCCACCAGCAGAGCCGGGGGGGCGCCAGCGGGGGAGCAGTACTTC. This chain connects TRBV15 to TRBJ2-7; TRBD2 aligns across 8 bases. Germline V gene sequence: CDR1 LNHNV, CDR2 YYDKDF (reference sequence). V dropped 1 base and J dropped 7; count of bases not matched to a gene: 12. The CDR3 consists of 16 residues.